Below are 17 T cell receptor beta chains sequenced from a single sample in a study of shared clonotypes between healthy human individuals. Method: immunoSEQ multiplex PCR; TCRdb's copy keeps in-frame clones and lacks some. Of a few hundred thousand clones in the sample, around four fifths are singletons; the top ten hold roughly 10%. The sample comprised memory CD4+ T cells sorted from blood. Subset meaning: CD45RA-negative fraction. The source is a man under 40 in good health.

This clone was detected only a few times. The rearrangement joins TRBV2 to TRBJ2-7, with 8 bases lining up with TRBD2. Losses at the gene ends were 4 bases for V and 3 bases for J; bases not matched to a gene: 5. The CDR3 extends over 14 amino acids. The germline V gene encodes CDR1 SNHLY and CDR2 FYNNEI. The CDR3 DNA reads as TGTGCCAGCAGTGTCGGCGGGACTAGCTACGAGCAGTACTTC. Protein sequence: CASSVGGTSYEQYF.

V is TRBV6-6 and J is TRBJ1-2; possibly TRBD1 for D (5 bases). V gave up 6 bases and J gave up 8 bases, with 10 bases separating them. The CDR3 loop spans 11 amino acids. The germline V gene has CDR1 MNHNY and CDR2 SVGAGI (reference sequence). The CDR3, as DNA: TGTGCCAGCAGCCTAAGGGACGGCTACACCTTC. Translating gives CASSLRDGYTF.

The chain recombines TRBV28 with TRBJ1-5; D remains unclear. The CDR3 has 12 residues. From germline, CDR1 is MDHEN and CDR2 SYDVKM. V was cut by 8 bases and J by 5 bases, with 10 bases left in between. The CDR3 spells CASLNRYQPQHF. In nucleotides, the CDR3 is TGTGCCAGCCTGAACAGATATCAGCCCCAGCATTTT. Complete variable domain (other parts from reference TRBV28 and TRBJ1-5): DVKVTQSSRYLVKRTGEKVFLECVQDMDHENMFWYRQDPGLGLRLIYFSYDVKMKEKGDIPEGYSVSREKKERFSLILESASTNQTSMYLCASLNRYQPQHFGDGTRLSIL.

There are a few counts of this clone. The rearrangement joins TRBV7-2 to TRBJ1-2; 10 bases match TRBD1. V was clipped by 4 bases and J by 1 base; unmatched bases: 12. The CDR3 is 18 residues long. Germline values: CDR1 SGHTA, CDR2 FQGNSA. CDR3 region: CASSSPPRDRGFNYGYTF. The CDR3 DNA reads TGTGCCAGCAGCTCACCCCCCCGGGACAGGGGATTTAACTATGGCTACACCTTC.

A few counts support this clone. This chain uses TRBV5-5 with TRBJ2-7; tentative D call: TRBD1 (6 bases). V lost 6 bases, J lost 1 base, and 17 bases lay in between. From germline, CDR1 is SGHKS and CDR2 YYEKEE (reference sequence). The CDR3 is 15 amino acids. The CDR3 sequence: CASNNRDTGSYEQYF. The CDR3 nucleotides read TGTGCCAGCAACAACCGGGACACCGGATCCTACGAGCAGTACTTC. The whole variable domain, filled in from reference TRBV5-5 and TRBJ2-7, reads DAGVTQSPTHLIKTRGQQVTLRCSPISGHKSVSWYQQVLGQGPQFIFQYYEKEERGRGNFPDRFSARQFPNYSSELNVNALLLGDSALYLCASNNRDTGSYEQYFGPGTRLTVT.

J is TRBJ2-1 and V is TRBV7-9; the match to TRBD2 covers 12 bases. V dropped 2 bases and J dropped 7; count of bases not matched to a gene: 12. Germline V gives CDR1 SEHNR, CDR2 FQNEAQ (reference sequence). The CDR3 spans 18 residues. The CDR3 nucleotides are TGTGCCAGCAGCTTACCTCCCAGACTAGCGGGAGTAAAAAATGAGCAGTTCTTC. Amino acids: CASSLPPRLAGVKNEQFF.

The CDR3: CASSITGTLYEQYF. The CDR3 coding sequence is TGTGCCAGCAGCATTACCGGGACACTATACGAGCAGTACTTC. The rearrangement uses TRBV11-2 and TRBJ2-7; D perhaps matches TRBD1 (6 bases). This CDR3 is built from 14 residues. Germline-derived CDR1 and CDR2 are SGHAT and FQNNGV. The germline V and J ends were trimmed by 5 bases and 4 bases, with 15 bases remaining between them.

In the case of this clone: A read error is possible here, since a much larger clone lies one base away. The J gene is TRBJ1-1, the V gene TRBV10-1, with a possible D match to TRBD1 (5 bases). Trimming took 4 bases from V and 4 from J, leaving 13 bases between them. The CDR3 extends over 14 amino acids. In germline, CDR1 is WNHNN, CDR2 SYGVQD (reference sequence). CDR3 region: CASSVDSVSTEAFF. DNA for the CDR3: TGCGCCAGCAGTGTCGACAGTGTCAGCACTGAAGCTTTCTTT.

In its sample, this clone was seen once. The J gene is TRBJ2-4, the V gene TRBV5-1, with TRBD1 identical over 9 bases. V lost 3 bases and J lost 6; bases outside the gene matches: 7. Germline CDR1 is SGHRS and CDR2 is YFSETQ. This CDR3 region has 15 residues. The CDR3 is CASSWNTGGGNIQYF. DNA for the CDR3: TGCGCCAGCAGCTGGAACACAGGGGGCGGAAACATTCAGTACTTC.

The CDR3 bases are TGTGCCAGCAGCGTACAGGGGCAGAACACCGGGGAGCTGTTTTTT. It translates to CASSVQGQNTGELFF. The rearrangement links TRBV9 to TRBJ2-2; a possible D gene is TRBD1 (6 bases). CDR1 SGDLS and CDR2 YYNGEE come from the germline V gene. The CDR3 totals 15 residues. V lost 1 base and J 1 base, leaving 8 bases between the germline ends.

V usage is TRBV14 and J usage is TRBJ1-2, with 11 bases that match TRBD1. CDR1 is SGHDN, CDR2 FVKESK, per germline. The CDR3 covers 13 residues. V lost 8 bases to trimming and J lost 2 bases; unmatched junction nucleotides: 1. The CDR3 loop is CASGQGANYGYTF. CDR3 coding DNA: TGTGCCAGCGGACAGGGGGCGAACTATGGCTACACCTTC. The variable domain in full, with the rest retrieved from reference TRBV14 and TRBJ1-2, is EAGVTQFPSHSVIEKGQTVTLRCDPISGHDNLYWYRRVMGKEIKFLLHFVKESKQDESGMPNNRFLAERTGGTYSTLKVQPAELEDSGVYFCASGQGANYGYTFGSGTRLTVV.

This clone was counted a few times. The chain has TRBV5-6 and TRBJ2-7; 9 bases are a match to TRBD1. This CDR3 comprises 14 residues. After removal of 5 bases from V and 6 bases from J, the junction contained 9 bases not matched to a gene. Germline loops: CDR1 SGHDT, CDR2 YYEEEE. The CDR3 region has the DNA TGTGCCAGCAGTCCCGGGACAGGGATTCGCGAGCAGTACTTC. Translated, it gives CASSPGTGIREQYF.

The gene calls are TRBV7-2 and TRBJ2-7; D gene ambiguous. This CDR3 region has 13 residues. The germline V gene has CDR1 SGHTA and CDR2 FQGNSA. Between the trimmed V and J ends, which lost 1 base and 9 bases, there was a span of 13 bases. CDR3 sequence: CASSLVGPLGQYF. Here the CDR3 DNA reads TGTGCCAGCAGCTTAGTCGGGCCCCTCGGGCAGTACTTC.

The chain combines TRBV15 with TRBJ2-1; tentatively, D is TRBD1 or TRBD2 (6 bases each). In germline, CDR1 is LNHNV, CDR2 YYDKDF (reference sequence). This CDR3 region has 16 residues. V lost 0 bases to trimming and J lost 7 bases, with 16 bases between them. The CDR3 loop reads CATSREGQGRRNEQFF. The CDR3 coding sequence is TGTGCCACCAGCAGAGAAGGGCAGGGGAGGAGGAATGAGCAGTTCTTC.

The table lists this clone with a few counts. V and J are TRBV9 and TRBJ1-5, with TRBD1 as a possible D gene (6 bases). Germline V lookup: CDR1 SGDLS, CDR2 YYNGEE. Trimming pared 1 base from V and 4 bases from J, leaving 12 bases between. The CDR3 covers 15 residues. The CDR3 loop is CASSVSDSANQPQHF. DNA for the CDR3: TGTGCCAGCAGCGTATCGGACAGTGCGAATCAGCCCCAGCATTTT.

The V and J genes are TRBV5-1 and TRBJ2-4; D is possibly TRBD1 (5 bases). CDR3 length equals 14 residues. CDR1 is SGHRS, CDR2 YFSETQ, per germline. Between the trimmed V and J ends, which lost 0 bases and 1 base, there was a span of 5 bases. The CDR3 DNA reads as TGCGCCAGCAGCTTGGGACAGGCCAAAAACATTCAGTACTTC. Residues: CASSLGQAKNIQYF.

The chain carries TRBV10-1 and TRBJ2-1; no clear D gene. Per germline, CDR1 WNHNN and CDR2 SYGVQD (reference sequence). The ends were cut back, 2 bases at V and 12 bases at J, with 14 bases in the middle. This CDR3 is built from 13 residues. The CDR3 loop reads CASSEGTTFWQFF. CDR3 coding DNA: TGCGCCAGCAGTGAGGGAACAACTTTTTGGCAGTTCTTC.